This T cell receptor (beta chain) was sequenced during a study of T cells in lung cancer brain metastases. Looking at the study overall: Among the roughly 20 patients, roughly 16 reported tobacco use, median around 41 pack-years. Findings of the study overall: Effects of preoperative corticosteroids on T cell infiltration in brain metastases could not be controlled.

The protocol was immunoSEQ multiplex PCR, while the TCRdb copy is restricted to in-frame clones and leaves out a portion. Altogether approximately 5,300 clones are present, about 90% being singletons, with the ten largest covering 2.5% to 4%. CDR1 and CDR2 from the germline V gene are SEHNR and FQNEAQ (reference sequence). CDR3 length: 14 amino acids. Germline trimming cut 4 bases from V and 4 bases from J; bases unmatched to any gene: 5. This clone occurred a few times. Antigen specificity is unknown. The rearrangement joins TRBV7-9 to TRBJ1-2; the match to TRBD1 covers 8 bases. The clonotype comes from a woman aged 45-65 years with non-small cell lung cancer. Sequencing was carried out using tumor tissue from the primary lung tumor. In DNA form, the CDR3 reads TGTGCCAGCAGCTCCAGGGACAGGCCCTATGGCTACACCTTC. Translated: CASSSRDRPYGYTF. Full variable domain (remainder filled in from reference TRBV7-9 and TRBJ1-2): DTGVSQNPRHKITKRGQNVTFRCDPISEHNRLYWYRQTLGQGPEFLTYFQNEAQLEKSRLLSDRFSAERPKGSFSTLEIQRTEQGDSAMYLCASSSRDRPYGYTFGSGTRLTVV.